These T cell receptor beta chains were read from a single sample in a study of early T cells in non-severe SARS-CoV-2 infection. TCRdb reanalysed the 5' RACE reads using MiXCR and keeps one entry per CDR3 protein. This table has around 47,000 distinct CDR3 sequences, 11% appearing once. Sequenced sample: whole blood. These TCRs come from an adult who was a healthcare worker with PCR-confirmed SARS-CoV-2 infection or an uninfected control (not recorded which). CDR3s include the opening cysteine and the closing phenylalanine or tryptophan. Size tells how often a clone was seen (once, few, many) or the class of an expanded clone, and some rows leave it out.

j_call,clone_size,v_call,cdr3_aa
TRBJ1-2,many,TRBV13,CASSLGGRGYTF
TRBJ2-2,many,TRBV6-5,CASSKGLPVNTGELFF
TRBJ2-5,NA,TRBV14,CASSQVSWGNTGAETQYF
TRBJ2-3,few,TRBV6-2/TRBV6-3,CASRRGLASTDTQYF
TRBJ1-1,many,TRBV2,CASSLRQGLNTEAFF
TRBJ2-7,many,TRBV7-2,CASSLPLGEQYF
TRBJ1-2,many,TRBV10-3,CAISESPQVWGYTF
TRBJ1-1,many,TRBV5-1,CASKISQGLRGSTEAFF
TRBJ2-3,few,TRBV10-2,CATQAGEADTQYF
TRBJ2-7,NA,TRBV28,CASSLLRSSYEQYF
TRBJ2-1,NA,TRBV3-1,CASRAGNDGEQFF
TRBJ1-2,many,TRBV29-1,CSVDPDMVGYTF
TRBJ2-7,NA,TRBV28,CASRDMTANTGEQYF
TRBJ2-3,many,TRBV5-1,CASSLGADTQYF
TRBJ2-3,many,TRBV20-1,CSASEASAPDTQYF
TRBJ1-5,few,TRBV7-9,CASSFGSSNQPQHF
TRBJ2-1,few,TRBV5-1,CASSTSITHSSYNEQFF
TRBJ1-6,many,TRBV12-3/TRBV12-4,CASSGQYNSPLHF
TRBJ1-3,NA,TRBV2,CASRDRTYSGNTIYF
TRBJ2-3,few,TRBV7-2,CASSLFEADTQYF
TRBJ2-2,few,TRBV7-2,CASNGGAVSGELFF
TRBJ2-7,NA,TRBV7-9,CASSLFPGTNSYEQYF
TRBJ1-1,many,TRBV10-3,CAISADNTEAFF
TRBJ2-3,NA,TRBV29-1,CSVGIHLRLDTQYF
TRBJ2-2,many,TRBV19,CASSPRRSGGELFF
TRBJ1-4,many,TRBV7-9,CASSFTGVDEKLFF
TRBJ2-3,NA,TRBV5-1,CASSFGVADTQYF
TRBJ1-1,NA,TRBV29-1,CSVRWNTEAFF
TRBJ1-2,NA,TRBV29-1,CSVYLDGYTF
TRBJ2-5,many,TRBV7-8,CASSLALSGQETQYF
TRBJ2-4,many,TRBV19,CASGVLGTGDLGAKNIQYF
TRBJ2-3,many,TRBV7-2,CASGWRGDTDTQYF
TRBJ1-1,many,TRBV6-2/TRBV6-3,CASTAAGQWGEAFF
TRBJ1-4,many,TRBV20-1,CSAREDGTGGKLFF
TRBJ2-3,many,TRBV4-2,CASSQGLAGHTDTQYF
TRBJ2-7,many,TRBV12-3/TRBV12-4,CASSEGTIEQYF
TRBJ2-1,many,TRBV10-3,CAISGKGGAPSSYNEQFF
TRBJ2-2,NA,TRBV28,CASSSRRGELFF
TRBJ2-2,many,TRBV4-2,CASSQVARDTGELFF